One sample yielded the 21 T cell receptor beta chains listed below, sequenced in a study of blood T cell repertoires in COVID-19. The assay was immunoSEQ multiplex PCR, and TCRdb's table has in-frame clones only and misses some. The table shows approximately 500,000 clones, with roughly 90% occurring only once. The sequenced sample was PBMCs or T cells enriched from blood (not recorded which). Source of these receptors: a woman between 40 and 50 years old who had recovered from COVID-19.

This clone was recorded many times. The chain joins TRBV7-9 to TRBJ1-1, with D perhaps matching TRBD1 (6 bases). The CDR3 extends over 13 amino acids. With 5 bases removed from V and 4 bases from J, the gap between germline ends came to 11 bases. The germline gives CDR1 SEHNR, CDR2 FQNEAQ (reference sequence). In DNA, the CDR3 is TGTGCCAGCAGCGCACAGGGTGGCACTGAAGCTTTCTTT. Translation gives CASSAQGGTEAFF. Filled out from reference TRBV7-9 and TRBJ1-1, the complete variable domain reads DTGVSQNPRHKITKRGQNVTFRCDPISEHNRLYWYRQTLGQGPEFLTYFQNEAQLEKSRLLSDRFSAERPKGSFSTLEIQRTEQGDSAMYLCASSAQGGTEAFFGQGTRLTVV.

The chain couples TRBV5-6 to TRBJ1-3; no clear D. The CDR3 runs to 15 residues. V lost 4 bases and J 0 bases, leaving 11 bases between the germline ends. CDR1 is SGHDT, CDR2 YYEEEE, per germline. CDR3 nucleotide sequence: TGTGCCAGCAGCGCAACACGAAACTCTGGAAACACCATATATTTT. Its protein is CASSATRNSGNTIYF.

The V call is TRBV5-1, the J call TRBJ2-3; D remains unclear. The V and J ends lost 4 bases and 5 bases respectively, with 11 bases between them. Germline-derived CDR1 and CDR2 are SGHRS and YFSETQ. The CDR3 runs to 13 residues. The CDR3 sequence is CASSPLYGDTQYF. The CDR3 coding sequence is TGCGCCAGCAGCCCTCTATATGGAGATACGCAGTATTTT.

The chain carries TRBV10-1 and TRBJ2-1, with 12 bases aligning to TRBD2. After removal of 0 bases from V and 5 bases from J, the junction contained 2 bases not matched to a gene. Germline assignment: CDR1 WNHNN and CDR2 SYGVQD (reference sequence). This CDR3 comprises 16 residues. CDR3 in amino acids: CASSESRTSGNNEQFF. The CDR3 DNA reads as TGCGCCAGCAGTGAGTCGAGGACTAGCGGGAACAATGAGCAGTTCTTC.

The chain has TRBV27 and TRBJ1-2; TRBD1 matches 8 bases. The CDR3 covers 13 residues. V trimming: 10 bases; J trimming: 8 bases; junction bases outside the gene matches: 12. Germline V gene lookup returns CDR1 MNHEY and CDR2 SMNVEV (reference sequence). The CDR3 DNA reads as TGTGCCACCCTCGGGCAGGGGGCTGGAGGCTACACCTTC. As protein: CATLGQGAGGYTF.

This rearrangement joins TRBV11-3 to TRBJ2-2; D remains ambiguous. V was pared by 0 bases and J by 2 bases, with 4 bases between. The CDR3 extends over 14 amino acids. Per the germline V gene, CDR1 is SGHNT and CDR2 is YENEEA. This chain's CDR3 is CASSLDYNTGELFF. DNA of the CDR3: TGTGCCAGCAGCTTAGATTATAACACCGGGGAGCTGTTTTTT.

The V gene is TRBV7-8, the J gene TRBJ1-5; no definite D call. Per germline, CDR1 SGHVS and CDR2 FQNEAQ. V gave up 7 bases and J gave up 5 bases, with 21 bases separating them. The CDR3 contains 16 residues. The CDR3: CASTMGRVGLHQPQHF. The CDR3 DNA reads TGTGCCAGCACCATGGGGAGGGTGGGTCTTCATCAGCCCCAGCATTTT. The variable domain in full, completed from reference TRBV7-8 and TRBJ1-5, reads GAGVSQSPRYKVAKRGQDVALRCDPISGHVSLFWYQQALGQGPEFLTYFQNEAQLDKSGLPSDRFFAERPEGSVSTLKIQRTQQEDSAVYLCASTMGRVGLHQPQHFGDGTRLSIL.

This rearrangement joins TRBV10-3 to TRBJ1-2; D perhaps matches TRBD1 (6 bases). The CDR3 loop spans 13 amino acids. The V end was cut by 6 bases, the J end by 6 bases, with 14 bases between. Per germline, CDR1 ENHRY and CDR2 SYGVKD. CDR3 amino acids: CAIRPGGQDGYTF. In nucleotides, the CDR3 is TGTGCCATCAGGCCGGGGGGGCAAGATGGCTACACCTTC.

This rearrangement joins TRBV21-1 to TRBJ2-1; TRBD1 is the table's D call, not checked against the DNA. TRBV21-1 represents a pseudogene. The CDR3 is made up of 15 amino acids. CDR3 in amino acids: CASSKEHRGVNEQFF. CDR3 coding DNA: TGTGCCAGCAGCAAAGAGCACAGGGGTGTCAATGAGCAGTTCTTC.

This chain links TRBV9 with TRBJ1-1; D remains ambiguous. Germline values: CDR1 SGDLS, CDR2 YYNGEE. The CDR3 length is 14 residues. V was trimmed by 3 bases and J by 1 base, leaving 10 bases between them. CDR3 bases: TGTGCCAGCAGCGGGAGCCCCCAGAACACTGAAGCTTTCTTT. Translating gives CASSGSPQNTEAFF. Looking up the rest from reference TRBV9 and TRBJ1-1 gives the full variable domain: DSGVTQTPKHLITATGQRVTLRCSPRSGDLSVYWYQQSLDQGLQFLIQYYNGEERAKGNILERFSAQQFPDLHSELNLSSLELGDSALYFCASSGSPQNTEAFFGQGTRLTVV.

The chain employs TRBV2 and TRBJ1-1, with a possible D match to TRBD1 (5 bases). The CDR3 is 14 amino acids. The germline gives CDR1 SNHLY, CDR2 FYNNEI. Trimming took off 9 bases at V and 8 bases at J, with 22 bases between the two ends. The CDR3 DNA reads as TGTGCCAGTATCCTTCCGCAGGGCAGGCAAGAAGCTTTCTTT. This codes for CASILPQGRQEAFF.

The chain combines TRBV24-1 with TRBJ1-2; D gene unclear. The CDR3 extends over 13 amino acids. V was trimmed by 7 bases and J by 2 bases, leaving 10 bases between them. The V gene's germline CDR1 is KGHDR and CDR2 SFDVKD. DNA for the CDR3: TGTGCCACCAGCCTAGGAGTCAACTATGGCTACACCTTC. This codes for CATSLGVNYGYTF.

J is TRBJ1-1 and V is TRBV5-1, with TRBD1 identical over 10 bases. The germline V gene has CDR1 SGHRS and CDR2 YFSETQ. The CDR3 has 15 amino acids. V shed 5 bases and J 3 bases; nucleotides not matched to a gene: 7. CDR3 loop: CASSHPDRGHTEAFF. The CDR3 DNA reads as TGCGCCAGCAGTCACCCCGACAGGGGGCACACTGAAGCTTTCTTT.

The chain uses TRBV7-2 and TRBJ2-3, with D tentatively TRBD2 (7 bases). Trimming cost V 3 bases and J 6 bases, with 22 bases left between them. Germline assignment: CDR1 SGHTA and CDR2 FQGNSA. The CDR3 contains 17 residues. In DNA, the CDR3 is TGTGCCAGCAGCTTTCCTAGGGGGGGAAACCCTTGGGATACGCAGTATTTT. Protein: CASSFPRGGNPWDTQYF. The variable domain in full, with the rest retrieved from reference TRBV7-2 and TRBJ2-3, is GAGVSQSPSNKVTEKGKDVELRCDPISGHTALYWYRQSLGQGLEFLIYFQGNSAPDKSGLPSDRFSAERTGGSVSTLTIQRTQQEDSAVYLCASSFPRGGNPWDTQYFGPGTRLTVL.

The chain recombines TRBV4-3 with TRBJ2-2; possibly TRBD2 for D (5 bases). There are 19 residues in the CDR3. Trimming left V 5 bases short and J 0 bases short, with 22 bases between. The germline CDR1 and CDR2 sequences are LGHNA and YSLEER. The CDR3 spells CASSMEDPGAEANTGELFF. The CDR3 nucleotides are TGCGCCAGCAGCATGGAGGACCCTGGAGCGGAAGCGAACACCGGGGAGCTGTTTTTT.

J is TRBJ2-7 and V is TRBV7-9; D is uncertain. V was trimmed by 3 bases and J by 0 bases, leaving 3 bases between them. Germline CDR1 is SEHNR and CDR2 is FQNEAQ (reference sequence). The CDR3 sequence is 12 residues long. The CDR3 sequence: CASSFVSYEQYF. DNA for the CDR3: TGTGCCAGCAGCTTCGTCTCCTACGAGCAGTACTTC. Full variable domain (remainder filled in from reference TRBV7-9 and TRBJ2-7): DTGVSQNPRHKITKRGQNVTFRCDPISEHNRLYWYRQTLGQGPEFLTYFQNEAQLEKSRLLSDRFSAERPKGSFSTLEIQRTEQGDSAMYLCASSFVSYEQYFGPGTRLTVT.

This rearrangement joins TRBV11-2 to TRBJ2-7; D possibly corresponds to TRBD1 (6 bases). Trimming removed 5 bases from V and 0 bases from J, with 14 bases in between. The germline V gene encodes CDR1 SGHAT and CDR2 FQNNGV. CDR3 length: 15 amino acids. CDR3 loop: CASSAGDSASYEQYF. In nucleotides, the CDR3 is TGTGCCAGCAGCGCAGGGGATTCCGCCTCCTACGAGCAGTACTTC.

This clone turned up a few times. CDR3 sequence reads: CASSTGQMNTEAFF. CDR3 bases: TGTGCCAGCAGCACGGGACAGATGAACACTGAAGCTTTCTTT. The rearrangement uses TRBV13 and TRBJ1-1; 7 bases agree with TRBD1. The CDR3 totals 14 residues. The trim removed 5 bases at V and 0 bases at J, leaving 3 bases unmatched. Germline-derived CDR1 and CDR2 are PRHDT and FYEKMQ (reference sequence).

The gene calls are TRBV7-2 and TRBJ2-5; weak D call: TRBD2 (6 bases). V lost 3 bases to trimming and J lost 5 bases, with 13 bases between them. CDR3 length: 14 residues. Germline V gene data show CDR1 as SGHTA and CDR2 as FQGNSA. The CDR3 nucleotides are TGTGCCAGCAGCTTCCTTAGCGGACCGGAGACCCAGTACTTC. Translated, it gives CASSFLSGPETQYF.

With respect to this clone: Other DNA sequences of this sample code for an identical CDR3. The gene calls are TRBV2 and TRBJ2-7, with 9 bases aligning to TRBD1. The ends lost 4 bases at V and 2 bases at J; junction bases unmatched: 0. CDR1 is SNHLY, CDR2 FYNNEI, per germline. The CDR3 consists of 13 residues. CDR3 protein: CASSGTGAYEQYF. CDR3 DNA sequence: TGTGCCAGCAGTGGGACAGGGGCCTACGAGCAGTACTTC.

This clone has a single count. The V and J genes are TRBV6-2 or TRBV6-3 and TRBJ1-4, with D unclear. The germline V gene has CDR1 MNHEY and CDR2 SVGEGT. V lost 5 bases, J lost 1 base, and 20 bases lay in between. CDR3 size: 18 residues. This chain's CDR3 is CASSNPQVRRETNEKLFF. The CDR3 nucleotides are TGTGCCAGCAGTAACCCCCAGGTAAGGAGGGAAACTAATGAAAAACTGTTTTTT.